The rows below give T cell receptor beta chains drawn from one sample of a study of CD8 T cells in Susac syndrome. From the immunoSEQ multiplex PCR reads, TCRdb called clonotypes with MiXCR, one entry per CDR3 protein. The repertoire consists of nearly 70,000 distinct CDR3 sequences, with 95% occurring once and the leading ten covering 0.2% to 0.25%. The sequencing input was CD8+ T cells from PBMCs. The receptors were gathered from a human donor in good health. Each CDR3 is given with its conserved first and last residue. The D gene is left open where the match is weak. Clone size appears in some rows only: once, few, many, or a class for an expanded clone.

v_call,clone_size,d_call,j_call,cdr3_nt,cdr3_aa
TRBV20-1,-,-,TRBJ1-5,TGCAGTGCCGGAGGAGAGCCCCAGCATTTT,CSAGGEPQHF
TRBV7-3,-,-,TRBJ2-1,TGTGCCAGCAGCTTAAATGGGGCTACCGATGAGCAGTTCTTC,CASSLNGATDEQFF
TRBV29-1,-,TRBD1,TRBJ2-3,TGCAGCGTTGTAAACAGGGGGCAAAGAGATACGCAGTATTTT,CSVVNRGQRDTQYF
TRBV30,-,TRBD2,TRBJ2-7,TGTGCCTGGAGTGTACTGGGGACTAGCGGCTACGAGCAGTACTTC,CAWSVLGTSGYEQYF
TRBV7-3,-,TRBD2,TRBJ2-2,TGTGCCAGCAGCTCTAGCGGGGGGGCCGGGGAGCTGTTTTTT,CASSSSGGAGELFF
TRBV29-1,-,TRBD1,TRBJ1-1,TGCAGCGTACCCGACAGGGAGGGAGGGGACACTGAAGCTTTCTTT,CSVPDREGGDTEAFF
TRBV3-1,-,-,TRBJ2-3,TGTGCCAGCAGCCCAGCCGGCGAGCCGGGTGAGGCAGATACGCAGTATTTT,CASSPAGEPGEADTQYF
TRBV19,-,-,TRBJ1-5,TGTGCCAGTAGCCGGGCCCCTCAAGGGCAGGGCCAGCCCCAGCATTTT,CASSRAPQGQGQPQHF
TRBV5-1,-,TRBD1,TRBJ1-1,TGCGCCAGCAGCATCCAGGGGGTCCGAGAAGGGAACACTGAAGCTTTCTTT,CASSIQGVREGNTEAFF
TRBV4-3,-,-,TRBJ2-6,TGCGCCAGCAGCCAAGAAAGGGGGGCCAACGTCCTGACTTTC,CASSQERGANVLTF
TRBV4-1,-,-,TRBJ1-2,TGCGCCAGCAGCCTGGCGCCGGACTATGGCTACACCTTC,CASSLAPDYGYTF
TRBV18,-,-,TRBJ1-5,TGTGCCAGCTCACCATGGGGGGATAGTCAGCCCCAGCATTTT,CASSPWGDSQPQHF
TRBV20-1,-,-,TRBJ2-2,TGCAGTGCAAGCGGATGGGCCCCATCGGGCGGGGAGCTGTTTTTT,CSASGWAPSGGELFF
TRBV30,-,-,TRBJ2-7,TGTGCCTGGAGTGGGGACTTACTTGGCGAGCAGTACTTC,CAWSGDLLGEQYF
TRBV27,-,-,TRBJ2-2,TGTGCCAGCAGTTTGTCCGGGTGGACGTCCGGGGAGCTGTTTTTT,CASSLSGWTSGELFF
TRBV7-9,once,-,TRBJ2-7,TGTGCCAGCAGCTTAGTCGGGTCCCACGAGCAGTACTTC,CASSLVGSHEQYF
TRBV30,-,TRBD1,TRBJ2-7,TGTGCCTGGAGGGGACAGGCGAGCTCCTACGAGCAGTACTTC,CAWRGQASSYEQYF
TRBV4-1,-,-,TRBJ1-2,TGCGCCAGCAGCCCTCAACGGGGTTATGGCTACACCTTC,CASSPQRGYGYTF
TRBV29-1,-,-,TRBJ1-2,TGCAGCGTTGTGGACCCGGGAAGCTACACCTTC,CSVVDPGSYTF
TRBV7-2,-,-,TRBJ2-5,TGTGCCAGCAGCTTAGGTGCCGTGGGGCTTTCGCACCAAGAGACCCAGTACTTC,CASSLGAVGLSHQETQYF
TRBV7-9,-,-,TRBJ1-1,TGTGCCAGCAGCCCGGACAGAATGAACACTGAAGCTTTCTTT,CASSPDRMNTEAFF
TRBV29-1,once,-,TRBJ1-1,TGCAGCGTGCCCGTGCTGACTGAAGCTTTCTTT,CSVPVLTEAFF
TRBV7-2,-,-,TRBJ2-1,TGTGCCAGCAGCTTCCGGCTAGTCAGGGATGAGCAGTTCTTC,CASSFRLVRDEQFF
TRBV19,-,-,TRBJ2-1,TGTGCCAGTAAGCATCGCGGACAGAACAATGAGCAGTTCTTC,CASKHRGQNNEQFF
TRBV27,-,-,TRBJ2-1,TGTGCCAGCAGTCCAGGTGCTCCGGAGCAGTTCTTC,CASSPGAPEQFF
TRBV15,-,-,TRBJ2-6,TGTGCCACCAGCAGATTAAGGACACCCTCTGGGGCCAACGTCCTGACTTTC,CATSRLRTPSGANVLTF
TRBV15,-,TRBD1,TRBJ1-6,TGTGCCACCAGCAGGGCACAGGGGGGGAATAATTCACCCCTCCACTTT,CATSRAQGGNNSPLHF
TRBV7-9,-,TRBD1,TRBJ2-7,TGTGCCAGCGGGGGACAGGGGTGGGAGCAGTACTTC,CASGGQGWEQYF
TRBV6-6,-,-,TRBJ1-4,TGTGCCAGCAGTTTCCGGGACCTCTACGGGAATGAAAAACTGTTTTTT,CASSFRDLYGNEKLFF
TRBV7-9,-,-,TRBJ2-1,TGTGCCAGCACCGAGGACAGCCCCAGCGATGAGCAGTTCTTC,CASTEDSPSDEQFF
TRBV15,-,-,TRBJ2-2,TGTGCCACCAGCACAGGACGGTCCTCTTTGACCGGGGAGCTGTTTTTT,CATSTGRSSLTGELFF
TRBV4-3,-,-,TRBJ2-1,TGCGCCAGCAGCCAAGATAACAGCCTCAATGAGCAGTTCTTC,CASSQDNSLNEQFF
TRBV10-3,-,-,TRBJ2-7,TGTGCCATCAGTGAGGGAGGGCTGGACGAGCAGTACTTC,CAISEGGLDEQYF
TRBV19,-,-,TRBJ1-1,TGTGCCAGTAGTATAGTGGGGAGGACTGAAGCTTTCTTT,CASSIVGRTEAFF
TRBV6-2/TRBV6-3,-,-,TRBJ2-3,TGTGCCAGCAAGTTGACAGATACGCAGTATTTT,CASKLTDTQYF
TRBV9,-,TRBD2,TRBJ2-7,TGTGCCAGCAGCGTAGATAGCGGGGCCTCCTACGAGCAGTACTTC,CASSVDSGASYEQYF
TRBV9,few,-,TRBJ2-3,TGTGCCAGCACCCCTTGGATGGGTTCCACAGATACGCAGTATTTT,CASTPWMGSTDTQYF
TRBV27,once,TRBD1,TRBJ2-3,TGTGCCAGTTCGGGACAGGAGTTAGATACGCAGTATTTT,CASSGQELDTQYF
TRBV6-5,-,-,TRBJ2-1,TGTGCCAGCAGTCCCGCGGTCTTCAATGAGCAGTTCTTC,CASSPAVFNEQFF
TRBV28,-,TRBD2,TRBJ2-5,TGTGCCAGCAGGTCCCTAGCGGGCCAAGAGACCCAGTACTTC,CASRSLAGQETQYF
TRBV4-2,-,-,TRBJ1-1,TGTGCCAGCAGCCAAGATAGAGGGTTGTACACTGAAGCTTTCTTT,CASSQDRGLYTEAFF
TRBV2,few,-,TRBJ1-5,TGTGCCAGCAGTCCCAGTGGGGGCAATCAGCCCCAGCATTTT,CASSPSGGNQPQHF
TRBV25-1,-,TRBD2,TRBJ2-7,TGTGCCAGCAGTGATTCGGCGCTAGCGGGTCACTCCGAGCAGTACTTC,CASSDSALAGHSEQYF
TRBV12-5,-,TRBD2,TRBJ2-1,TGTGCTAGTGTTCTCGTGGTAGCGGGGGACTCCTACAATGAGCAGTTCTTC,CASVLVVAGDSYNEQFF
TRBV9,-,-,TRBJ1-3,TGTGCCAGCAGCGCCTCAGGGGCCTCTGGAAACACCATATATTTT,CASSASGASGNTIYF
TRBV23-1,-,-,TRBJ2-1,TGCGCCAGCCCGTGCCCTACCTACAATGAGCAGTTCTTC,CASPCPTYNEQFF
TRBV5-4,once,-,TRBJ1-1,TGTGCCAGCAGCTTTATGGGGGCCACTGAAGCTTTCTTT,CASSFMGATEAFF